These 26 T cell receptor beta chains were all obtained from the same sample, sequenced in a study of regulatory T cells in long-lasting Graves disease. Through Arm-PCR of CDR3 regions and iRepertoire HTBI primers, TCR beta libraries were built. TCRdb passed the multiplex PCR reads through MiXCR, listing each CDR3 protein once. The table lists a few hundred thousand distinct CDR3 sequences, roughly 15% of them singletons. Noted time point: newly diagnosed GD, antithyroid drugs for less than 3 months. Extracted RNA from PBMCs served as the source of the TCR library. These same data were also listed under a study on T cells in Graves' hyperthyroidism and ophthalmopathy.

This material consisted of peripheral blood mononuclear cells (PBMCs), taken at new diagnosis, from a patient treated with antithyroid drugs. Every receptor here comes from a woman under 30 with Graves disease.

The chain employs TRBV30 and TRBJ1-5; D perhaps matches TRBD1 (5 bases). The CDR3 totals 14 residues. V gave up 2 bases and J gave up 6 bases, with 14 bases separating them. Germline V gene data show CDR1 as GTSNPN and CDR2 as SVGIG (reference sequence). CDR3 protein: CAWSSGPRSQPQHF. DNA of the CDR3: TGTGCCTGGAGTTCGGGACCAAGGTCTCAGCCCCAGCATTTT.

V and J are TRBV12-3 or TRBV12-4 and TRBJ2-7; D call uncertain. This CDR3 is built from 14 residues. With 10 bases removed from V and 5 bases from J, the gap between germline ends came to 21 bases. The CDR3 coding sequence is TGTGCCACAGCTGAGCGAGAGGTCCCCCACGAGCAGTACTTC. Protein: CATAEREVPHEQYF.

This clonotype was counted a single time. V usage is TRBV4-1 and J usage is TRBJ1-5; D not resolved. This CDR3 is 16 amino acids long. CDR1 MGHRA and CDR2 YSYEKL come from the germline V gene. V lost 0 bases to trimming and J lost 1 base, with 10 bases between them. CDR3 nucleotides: TGCGCCAGCAGCCAAGAAGGCAGGCTGAGCAATCAGCCCCAGCATTTT. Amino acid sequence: CASSQEGRLSNQPQHF.

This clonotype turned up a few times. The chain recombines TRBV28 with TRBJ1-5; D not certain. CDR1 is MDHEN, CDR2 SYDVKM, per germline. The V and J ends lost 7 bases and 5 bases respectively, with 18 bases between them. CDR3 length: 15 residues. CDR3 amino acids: CASTALRIGDQPQHF. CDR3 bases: TGTGCCAGCACTGCTTTGAGGATTGGAGATCAGCCCCAGCATTTT.

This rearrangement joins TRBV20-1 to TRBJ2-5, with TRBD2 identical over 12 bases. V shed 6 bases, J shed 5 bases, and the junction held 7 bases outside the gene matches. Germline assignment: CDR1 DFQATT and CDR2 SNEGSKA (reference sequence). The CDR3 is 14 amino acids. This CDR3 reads CSAPLAGGPETQYF. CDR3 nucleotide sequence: TGCAGTGCACCGCTAGCGGGAGGGCCGGAGACCCAGTACTTC.

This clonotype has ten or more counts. The CDR3 region has the DNA TGTGCCAGCAGCTTAGCGAATCTAGCCCACAATGAGCAGTTCTTC. Protein: CASSLANLAHNEQFF. The chain is built from TRBV7-2 and TRBJ2-1; maybe TRBD2 (5 bases). The V gene's germline CDR1 is SGHTA and CDR2 FQGNSA. There are 15 residues in the CDR3. V was cut by 0 bases and J by 5 bases, with 11 bases left in between.

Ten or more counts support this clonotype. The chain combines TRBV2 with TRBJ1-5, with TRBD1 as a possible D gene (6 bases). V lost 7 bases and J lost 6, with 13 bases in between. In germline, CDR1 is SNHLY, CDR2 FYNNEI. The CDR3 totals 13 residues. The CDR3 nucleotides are TGTGCCAGCACGAACAGGGAAGGTCAGCCCCAGCATTTT. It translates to CASTNREGQPQHF.

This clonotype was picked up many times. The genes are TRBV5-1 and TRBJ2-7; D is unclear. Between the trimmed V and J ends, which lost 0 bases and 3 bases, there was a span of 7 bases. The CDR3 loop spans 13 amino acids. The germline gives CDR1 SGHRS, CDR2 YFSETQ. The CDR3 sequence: CASSLEPFYEQYF. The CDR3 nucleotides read TGCGCCAGCAGCTTGGAGCCGTTCTACGAGCAGTACTTC. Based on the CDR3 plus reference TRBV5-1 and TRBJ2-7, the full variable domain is KAGVTQTPRYLIKTRGQQVTLSCSPISGHRSVSWYQQTPGQGLQFLFEYFSETQRNKGNFPGRFSGRQFSNSRSEMNVSTLELGDSALYLCASSLEPFYEQYFGPGTRLTVT.

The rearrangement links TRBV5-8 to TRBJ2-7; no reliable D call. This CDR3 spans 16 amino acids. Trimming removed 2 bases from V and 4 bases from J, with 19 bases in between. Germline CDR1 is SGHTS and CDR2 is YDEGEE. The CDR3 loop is CASSLRPGQLRYEQYF. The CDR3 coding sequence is TGTGCCAGCAGCTTAAGGCCCGGGCAACTCAGATACGAGCAGTACTTC.

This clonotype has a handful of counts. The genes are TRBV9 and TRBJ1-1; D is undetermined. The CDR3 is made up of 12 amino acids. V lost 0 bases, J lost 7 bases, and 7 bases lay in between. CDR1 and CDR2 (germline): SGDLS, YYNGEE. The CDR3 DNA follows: TGTGCCAGCAGCGTAGAGTTGGGTGAAGCTTTCTTT. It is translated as CASSVELGEAFF.

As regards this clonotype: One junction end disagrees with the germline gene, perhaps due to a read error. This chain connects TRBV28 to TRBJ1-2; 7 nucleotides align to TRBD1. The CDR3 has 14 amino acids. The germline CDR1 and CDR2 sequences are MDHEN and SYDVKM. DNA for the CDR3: TGTGCCACCAGTGACTCCGACAGGGCTTATGGCTACACCTTC. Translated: CATSDSDRAYGYTF.

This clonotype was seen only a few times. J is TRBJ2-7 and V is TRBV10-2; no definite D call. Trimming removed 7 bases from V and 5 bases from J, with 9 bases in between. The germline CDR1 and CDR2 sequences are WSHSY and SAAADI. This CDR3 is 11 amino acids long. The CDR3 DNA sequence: TGCGCCAGCACTCACTTTGACGAGCAGTACTTC. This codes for CASTHFDEQYF.

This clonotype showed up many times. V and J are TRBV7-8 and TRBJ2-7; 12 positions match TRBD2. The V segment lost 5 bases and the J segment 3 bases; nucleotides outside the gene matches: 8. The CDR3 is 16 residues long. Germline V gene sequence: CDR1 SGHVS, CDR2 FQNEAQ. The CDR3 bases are TGTGCCAGCAGCCCTAGGACTAGCGGGACTTACTACGAGCAGTACTTC. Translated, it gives CASSPRTSGTYYEQYF.

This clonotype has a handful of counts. The CDR3 spells CASSLVQGANTGELFF. The CDR3, as DNA: TGTGCCAGCAGCTTGGTACAGGGAGCTAACACCGGGGAGCTGTTTTTT. This chain connects TRBV28 to TRBJ2-2; D perhaps matches TRBD1 (6 bases). The ends were cut back, 6 bases at V and 2 bases at J, with 16 bases in the middle. Germline CDR1 MDHEN, CDR2 SYDVKM. The CDR3 loop spans 16 amino acids.

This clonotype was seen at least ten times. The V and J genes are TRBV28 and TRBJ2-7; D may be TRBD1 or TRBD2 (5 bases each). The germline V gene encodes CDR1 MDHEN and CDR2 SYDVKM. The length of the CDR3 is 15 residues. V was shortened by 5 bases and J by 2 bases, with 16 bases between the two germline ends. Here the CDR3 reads CASSTISGRTYEQYF. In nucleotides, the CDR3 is TGTGCCAGCAGTACCATCTCGGGACGGACCTACGAGCAGTACTTC.

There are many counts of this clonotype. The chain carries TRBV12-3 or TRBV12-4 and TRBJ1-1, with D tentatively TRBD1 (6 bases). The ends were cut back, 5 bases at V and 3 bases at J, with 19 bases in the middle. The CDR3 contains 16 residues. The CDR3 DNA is TGTGCCAGCAGTGCCCGGGGGGGCGGGGCCGACACTGAAGCTTTCTTT. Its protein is CASSARGGGADTEAFF.

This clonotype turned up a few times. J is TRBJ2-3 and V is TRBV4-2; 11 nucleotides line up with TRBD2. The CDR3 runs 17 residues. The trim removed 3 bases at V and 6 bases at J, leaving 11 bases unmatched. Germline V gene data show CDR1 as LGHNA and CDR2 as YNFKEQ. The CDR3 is CASSHLGTSGEWDTQYF. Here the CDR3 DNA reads TGTGCCAGCAGCCATCTTGGGACTAGCGGAGAGTGGGATACGCAGTATTTT.

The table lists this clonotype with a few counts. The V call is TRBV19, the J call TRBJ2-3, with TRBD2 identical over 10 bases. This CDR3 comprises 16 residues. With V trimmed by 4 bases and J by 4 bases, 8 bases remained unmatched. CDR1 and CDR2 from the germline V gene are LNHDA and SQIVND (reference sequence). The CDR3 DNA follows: TGTGCCAGTAGTACACTAGCGGGGAAAGTCGCAGATACGCAGTATTTT. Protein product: CASSTLAGKVADTQYF.

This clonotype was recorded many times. CDR3 sequence (DNA): TGTGCCACCAGTGATTGGACAGGGGTAGAGACCCAGTACTTC. It specifies CATSDWTGVETQYF. This chain connects TRBV24-1 to TRBJ2-5; 9 bases are shared with TRBD1. Germline V gene data show CDR1 as KGHDR and CDR2 as SFDVKD. CDR3 length equals 14 residues. Trimming removed 2 bases from V and 4 bases from J; junction bases left unmatched: 1.

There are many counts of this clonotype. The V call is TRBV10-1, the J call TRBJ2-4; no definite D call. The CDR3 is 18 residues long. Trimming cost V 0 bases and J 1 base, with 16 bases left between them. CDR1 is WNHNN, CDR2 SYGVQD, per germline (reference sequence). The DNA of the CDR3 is TGCGCCAGCAGTGAGTCGAGAAGTGGGCGTAGGGCCAAAAACATTCAGTACTTC. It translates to CASSESRSGRRAKNIQYF.

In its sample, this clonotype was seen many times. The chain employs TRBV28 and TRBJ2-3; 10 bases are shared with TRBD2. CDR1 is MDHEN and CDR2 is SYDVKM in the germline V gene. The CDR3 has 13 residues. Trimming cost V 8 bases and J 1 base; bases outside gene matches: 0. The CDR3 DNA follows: TGTGCCAGCCTAGCGGGAGGCACAGATACGCAGTATTTT. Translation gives CASLAGGTDTQYF.

DNA for the CDR3: TGTGCCAGTAATTGGCTATCTCCGGGGCCCTCGAACACCGGGGAGCTGTTTTTT. Its translation: CASNWLSPGPSNTGELFF. The chain carries TRBV19 and TRBJ2-2; D is tentatively TRBD1 or TRBD2 (5 bases each). CDR1 is LNHDA and CDR2 is SQIVND in the germline V gene (reference sequence). The V and J ends lost 7 bases and 0 bases respectively, with 21 bases between them. CDR3 length: 18 amino acids.

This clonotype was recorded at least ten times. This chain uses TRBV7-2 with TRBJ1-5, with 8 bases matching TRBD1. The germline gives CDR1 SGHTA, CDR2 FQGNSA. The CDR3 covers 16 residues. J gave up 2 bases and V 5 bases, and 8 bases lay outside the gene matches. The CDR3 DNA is TGTGCCAGCAGCCTCACCGGGACAGGACGCAATCAGCCCCAGCATTTT. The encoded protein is CASSLTGTGRNQPQHF.

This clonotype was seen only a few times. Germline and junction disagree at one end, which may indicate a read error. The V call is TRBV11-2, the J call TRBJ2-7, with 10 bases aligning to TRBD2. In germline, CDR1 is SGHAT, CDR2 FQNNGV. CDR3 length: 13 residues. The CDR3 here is CANSLGLAYEQYF. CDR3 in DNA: TGTGCCAACAGCTTGGGACTAGCGTACGAGCAGTACTTC.

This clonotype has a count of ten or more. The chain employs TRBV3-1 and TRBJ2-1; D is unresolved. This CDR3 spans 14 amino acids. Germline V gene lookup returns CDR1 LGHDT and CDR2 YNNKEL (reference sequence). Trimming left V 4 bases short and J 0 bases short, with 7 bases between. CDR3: CASSLISSYNEQFF. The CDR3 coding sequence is TGTGCCAGCAGCCTAATCAGCTCCTACAATGAGCAGTTCTTC.

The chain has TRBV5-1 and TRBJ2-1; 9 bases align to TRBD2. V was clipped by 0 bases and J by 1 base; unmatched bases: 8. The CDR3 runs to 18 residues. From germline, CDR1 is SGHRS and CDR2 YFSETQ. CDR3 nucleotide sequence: TGCGCCAGCAGCTTGGCGCGAGTAGCGGGAGTTTCCTACAATGAGCAGTTCTTC. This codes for CASSLARVAGVSYNEQFF.